This is a list of T cell receptor beta chains from one sample in a study of blood T cell repertoires in COVID-19. The method was immunoSEQ multiplex PCR; TCRdb's version includes in-frame clones alone and lacks a portion of them. The sample holds roughly 150,000 clones, approximately 86% seen once. Sequencing used peripheral blood. The receptors come from a man of 80 years or more with COVID-19, enrolled during active disease. The CDR3 runs from the conserved cysteine through the conserved F or W. Some rows mark clone size as missing; the rest say once, few, many or name a class of expanded clone.

clone size: -
J gene: TRBJ1-1
V gene: TRBV6-5
CDR3 length: 14
CDR3 protein: CASRTEGSVTEAFF

clone size: -
J gene: TRBJ2-5
V gene: TRBV3-1/TRBV3-2
CDR3 length: 15
CDR3 protein: CASSHPRRNRETQYF

clone size: -
J gene: TRBJ1-1
V gene: TRBV18
CDR3 length: 15
CDR3 protein: CASSPQTGGVGEAFF

clone size: -
J gene: TRBJ2-4
V gene: TRBV6-1
CDR3 length: 16
CDR3 protein: CASSEFEGGPVNIQYF

clone size: -
J gene: TRBJ1-1
V gene: TRBV4-2
CDR3 length: 18
CDR3 protein: CASSQESGGGPGSTEAFF

clone size: -
J gene: TRBJ2-7
V gene: TRBV28
CDR3 length: 14
CDR3 protein: CASRGTDGSLRQYF

clone size: -
J gene: TRBJ2-5
V gene: TRBV7-9
CDR3 length: 13
CDR3 protein: CASSRQVEETQYF

clone size: -
J gene: TRBJ2-7
V gene: TRBV5-6
CDR3 length: 13
CDR3 protein: CASSRGTDYEQYF

clone size: -
J gene: TRBJ2-1
V gene: TRBV11-2
CDR3 length: 16
CDR3 protein: CASSSHRTGSRNEQFF

clone size: -
J gene: TRBJ1-4
V gene: TRBV6-6
CDR3 length: 14
CDR3 protein: CASSYEVTTEKLFF

clone size: -
J gene: TRBJ1-1
V gene: TRBV10-2
CDR3 length: 14
CDR3 protein: CASRRDRENTEAFF

clone size: -
J gene: TRBJ1-2
V gene: TRBV5-3
CDR3 length: 16
CDR3 protein: CARSLDYRGPIAGYTF

clone size: -
J gene: TRBJ2-3
V gene: TRBV3-1/TRBV3-2
CDR3 length: 14
CDR3 protein: CASSPSGGTDTQYF

clone size: -
J gene: TRBJ2-1
V gene: TRBV9
CDR3 length: 14
CDR3 protein: CASSTSGTSKEQFF

clone size: -
J gene: TRBJ2-3
V gene: TRBV2
CDR3 length: 14
CDR3 protein: CASSRQGETDTQYF

clone size: -
J gene: TRBJ2-7
V gene: TRBV5-4
CDR3 length: 14
CDR3 protein: CASSLREGDYEQYF

clone size: -
J gene: TRBJ2-7
V gene: TRBV11-2
CDR3 length: 13
CDR3 protein: CASSRGQGYEQYF

clone size: -
J gene: TRBJ1-6
V gene: TRBV2
CDR3 length: 15
CDR3 protein: CASSESGQGDSPLHF

clone size: -
J gene: TRBJ1-5
V gene: TRBV7-2
CDR3 length: 14
CDR3 protein: CASSLGGVNQPQHF

clone size: -
J gene: TRBJ1-2
V gene: TRBV7-3
CDR3 length: 12
CDR3 protein: CASRGQVYGYTF

clone size: -
J gene: TRBJ1-1
V gene: TRBV28
CDR3 length: 14
CDR3 protein: CASRTAEGIAEAFF

clone size: -
J gene: TRBJ2-4
V gene: TRBV6-5
CDR3 length: 12
CDR3 protein: CASSLPRDIQYF

clone size: -
J gene: TRBJ2-2
V gene: TRBV19
CDR3 length: 13
CDR3 protein: CASSIPGTGELFF

clone size: once
J gene: TRBJ2-7
V gene: TRBV4-2
CDR3 length: 14
CDR3 protein: CASSQDSRSYEQYF

clone size: -
J gene: TRBJ1-6
V gene: TRBV15
CDR3 length: 16
CDR3 protein: CATGTGTGKNNSPLHF

clone size: -
J gene: TRBJ2-3
V gene: TRBV19
CDR3 length: 14
CDR3 protein: CASKVAPGADTQYF

clone size: -
J gene: TRBJ2-3
V gene: TRBV27
CDR3 length: 13
CDR3 protein: CASRILEADTQYF

clone size: -
J gene: TRBJ1-5
V gene: TRBV6-5
CDR3 length: 15
CDR3 protein: CASSSAGEGNQPQHF

clone size: -
J gene: TRBJ1-6
V gene: TRBV6-5
CDR3 length: 13
CDR3 protein: CASRRTGDSPLHF

clone size: -
J gene: TRBJ1-2
V gene: TRBV5-8
CDR3 length: 18
CDR3 protein: CASSLGLGGGTSNYGYTF

clone size: -
J gene: TRBJ2-7
V gene: TRBV5-4
CDR3 length: 14
CDR3 protein: CASSLRDRGDEQYF

clone size: once
J gene: TRBJ2-3
V gene: TRBV2
CDR3 length: 15
CDR3 protein: CASSDAAGGSDTQYF

clone size: -
J gene: TRBJ1-3
V gene: TRBV7-9
CDR3 length: 16
CDR3 protein: CASSPLGRTEGNTIYF

clone size: few
J gene: TRBJ2-2
V gene: TRBV5-4
CDR3 length: 16
CDR3 protein: CASSLRGSANTGELFF

clone size: -
J gene: TRBJ1-3
V gene: TRBV5-1
CDR3 length: 15
CDR3 protein: CASSLGPSSGNTIYF

clone size: -
J gene: TRBJ1-5
V gene: TRBV6-5
CDR3 length: 13
CDR3 protein: CASSRDVGQPQHF

clone size: -
J gene: TRBJ1-4
V gene: TRBV2
CDR3 length: 16
CDR3 protein: CASSETATGANEKLFF

clone size: once
J gene: TRBJ1-4
V gene: TRBV27
CDR3 length: 15
CDR3 protein: CASSSNWGRGEKLFF

clone size: -
J gene: TRBJ1-2
V gene: TRBV6-6
CDR3 length: 14
CDR3 protein: CASSPSTGLYGYTF

clone size: -
J gene: TRBJ1-1
V gene: TRBV11-1
CDR3 length: 15
CDR3 protein: CASSLGDRRNTEAFF

clone size: once
J gene: TRBJ1-4
V gene: TRBV7-9
CDR3 length: 15
CDR3 protein: CASSLAQPTNEKLFF

clone size: -
J gene: TRBJ1-3
V gene: TRBV5-8
CDR3 length: 17
CDR3 protein: CASSLELAGFSGNTIYF

clone size: -
J gene: TRBJ1-1
V gene: TRBV7-2
CDR3 length: 15
CDR3 protein: CASSITGDRSTEAFF

clone size: -
J gene: TRBJ2-7
V gene: TRBV28
CDR3 length: 15
CDR3 protein: CASSSRTGERYEQYF

clone size: -
J gene: TRBJ2-7
V gene: TRBV4-2
CDR3 length: 13
CDR3 protein: CASSQGAGGEQYF

clone size: -
J gene: TRBJ1-1
V gene: TRBV9
CDR3 length: 19
CDR3 protein: CASSGNSPGSGGANTEAFF

clone size: -
J gene: TRBJ2-5
V gene: TRBV5-6
CDR3 length: 13
CDR3 protein: CASSSLGEETQYF